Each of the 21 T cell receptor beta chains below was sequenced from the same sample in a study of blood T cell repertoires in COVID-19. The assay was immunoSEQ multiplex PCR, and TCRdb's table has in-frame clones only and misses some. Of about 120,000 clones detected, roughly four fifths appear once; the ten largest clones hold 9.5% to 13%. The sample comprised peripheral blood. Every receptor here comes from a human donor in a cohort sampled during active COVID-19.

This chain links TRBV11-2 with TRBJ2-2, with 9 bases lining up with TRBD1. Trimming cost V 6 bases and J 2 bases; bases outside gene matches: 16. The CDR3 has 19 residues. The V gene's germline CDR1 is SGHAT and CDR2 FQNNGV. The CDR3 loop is CASRLAPATGGGNTGELFF. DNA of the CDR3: TGTGCCAGCAGGCTCGCCCCCGCCACAGGGGGCGGTAACACCGGGGAGCTGTTTTTT.

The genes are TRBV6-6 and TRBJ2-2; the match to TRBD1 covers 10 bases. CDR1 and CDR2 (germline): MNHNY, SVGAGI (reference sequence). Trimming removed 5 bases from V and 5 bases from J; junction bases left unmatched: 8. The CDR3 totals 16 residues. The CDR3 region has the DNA TGTGCCAGCAGTCGGTCCGGGACAGGGGTGACCGGGGAGCTGTTTTTT. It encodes CASSRSGTGVTGELFF.

The CDR3 here is CASSTTGVGSGNTIYF. The DNA of the CDR3 is TGTGCCAGTAGTACGACAGGGGTGGGTTCTGGAAACACCATATATTTT. This chain joins TRBV19 and TRBJ1-3, with 8 bases aligning to TRBD1. Per germline, CDR1 LNHDA and CDR2 SQIVND (reference sequence). J gave up 1 base and V 4 bases, and 6 bases lay outside the gene matches. The CDR3 loop spans 16 amino acids.

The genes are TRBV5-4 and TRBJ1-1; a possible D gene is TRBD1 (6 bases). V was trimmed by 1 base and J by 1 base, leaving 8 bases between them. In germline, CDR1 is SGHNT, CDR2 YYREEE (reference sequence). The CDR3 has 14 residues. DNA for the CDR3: TGTGCCAGCAGCTTGACAGGGCGGAACACTGAAGCTTTCTTT. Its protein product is CASSLTGRNTEAFF.

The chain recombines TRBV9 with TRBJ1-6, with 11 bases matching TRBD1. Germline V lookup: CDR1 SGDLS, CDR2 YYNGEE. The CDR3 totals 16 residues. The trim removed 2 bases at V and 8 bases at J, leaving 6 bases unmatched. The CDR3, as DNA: TGTGCCAGCAGCGTGGACAGGGGGCTGTATGATTCACCCCTCCACTTT. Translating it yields CASSVDRGLYDSPLHF.

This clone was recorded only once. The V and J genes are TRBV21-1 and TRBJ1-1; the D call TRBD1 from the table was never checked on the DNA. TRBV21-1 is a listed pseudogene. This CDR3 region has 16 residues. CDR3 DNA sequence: TGTGCCAGCAGCACCCGAGAAGGGGGCGCCGGGACTGAAGCTTTCTTT. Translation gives CASSTREGGAGTEAFF.

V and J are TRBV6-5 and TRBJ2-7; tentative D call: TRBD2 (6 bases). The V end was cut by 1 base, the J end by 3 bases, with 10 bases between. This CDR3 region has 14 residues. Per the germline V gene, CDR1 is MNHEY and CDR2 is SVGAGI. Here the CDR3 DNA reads TGTGCCAGCAGTTACTTGCAGGGAGGCTACGAGCAGTACTTC. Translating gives CASSYLQGGYEQYF.

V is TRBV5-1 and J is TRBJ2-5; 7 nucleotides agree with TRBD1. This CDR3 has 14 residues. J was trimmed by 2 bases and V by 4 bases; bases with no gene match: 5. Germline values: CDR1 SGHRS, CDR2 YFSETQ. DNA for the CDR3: TGCGCCAGCAGCAGGGGGACAGCACAAGAGACCCAGTACTTC. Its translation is CASSRGTAQETQYF.

The CDR3 DNA sequence: TGTGCCAGCAGCCAAAGGCCGGGGAACAATTCACCCCTCCACTTT. Translating gives CASSQRPGNNSPLHF. The V call is TRBV3-1 (or the pseudogene TRBV3-2), the J call TRBJ1-6; D unresolved. V was trimmed by 2 bases and J by 7 bases, leaving 12 bases between them. Germline V CDR1 and CDR2: LGHDT, YNNKEL (reference sequence). The CDR3 is 15 residues long.

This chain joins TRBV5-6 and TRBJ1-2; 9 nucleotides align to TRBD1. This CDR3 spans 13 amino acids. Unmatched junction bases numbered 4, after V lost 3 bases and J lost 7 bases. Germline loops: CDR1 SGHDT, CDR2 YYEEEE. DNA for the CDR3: TGTGCCAGCAGCTCGCCGACAGGGGGTGGCTACACCTTC. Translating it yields CASSSPTGGGYTF.

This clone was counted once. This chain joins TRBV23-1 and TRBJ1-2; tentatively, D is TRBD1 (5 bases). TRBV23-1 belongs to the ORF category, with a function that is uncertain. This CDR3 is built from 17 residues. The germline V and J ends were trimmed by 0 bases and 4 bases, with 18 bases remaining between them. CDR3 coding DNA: TGCGCCAGCAGTCAATCAGAGGCAGGGAAGTCTACCTATGGCTACACCTTC. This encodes CASSQSEAGKSTYGYTF.

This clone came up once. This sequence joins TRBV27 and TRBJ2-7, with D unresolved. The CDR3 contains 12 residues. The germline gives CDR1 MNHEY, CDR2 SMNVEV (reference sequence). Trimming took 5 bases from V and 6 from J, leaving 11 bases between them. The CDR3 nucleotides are TGTGCCAGCAGTCCCTCAGGTAGCGAGCAGTACTTC. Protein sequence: CASSPSGSEQYF.

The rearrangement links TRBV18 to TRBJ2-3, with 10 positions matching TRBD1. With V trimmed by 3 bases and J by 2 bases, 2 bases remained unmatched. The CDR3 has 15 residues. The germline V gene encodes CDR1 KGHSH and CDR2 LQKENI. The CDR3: CASSPGTGVTDTQYF. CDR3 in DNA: TGTGCCAGCTCACCGGGGACAGGGGTCACAGATACGCAGTATTTT.

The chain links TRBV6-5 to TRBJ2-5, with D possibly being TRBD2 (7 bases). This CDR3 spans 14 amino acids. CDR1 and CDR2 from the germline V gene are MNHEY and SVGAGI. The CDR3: CATAGGGRVETQYF. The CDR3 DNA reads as TGTGCGACCGCCGGAGGGGGGAGGGTGGAGACCCAGTACTTC.

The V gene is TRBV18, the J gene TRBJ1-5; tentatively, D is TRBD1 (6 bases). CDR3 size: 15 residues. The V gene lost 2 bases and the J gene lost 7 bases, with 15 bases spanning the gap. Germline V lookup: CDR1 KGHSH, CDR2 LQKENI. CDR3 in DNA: TGTGCCAGCTCACCAGACGAGGCGGGGGGCCAGCCCCAGCATTTT. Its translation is CASSPDEAGGQPQHF. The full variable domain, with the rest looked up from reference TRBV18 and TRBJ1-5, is NAGVMQNPRHLVRRRGQEARLRCSPMKGHSHVYWYRQLPEEGLKFMVYLQKENIIDESGMPKERFSAEFPKEGPSILRIQQVVRGDSAAYFCASSPDEAGGQPQHFGDGTRLSIL.

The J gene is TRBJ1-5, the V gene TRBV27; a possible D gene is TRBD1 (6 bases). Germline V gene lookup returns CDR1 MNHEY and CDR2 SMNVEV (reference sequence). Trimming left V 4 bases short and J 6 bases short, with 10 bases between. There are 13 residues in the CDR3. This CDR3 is CASSSGGSQPQHF. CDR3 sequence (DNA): TGTGCCAGCAGTTCGGGGGGCAGTCAGCCCCAGCATTTT.

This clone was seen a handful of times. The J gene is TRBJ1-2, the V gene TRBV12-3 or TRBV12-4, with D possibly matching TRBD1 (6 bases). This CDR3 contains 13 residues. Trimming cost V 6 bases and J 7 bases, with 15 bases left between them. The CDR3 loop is CASSSRQESGYTF. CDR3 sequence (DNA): TGTGCCAGCAGCTCCAGACAGGAATCTGGCTACACCTTC.

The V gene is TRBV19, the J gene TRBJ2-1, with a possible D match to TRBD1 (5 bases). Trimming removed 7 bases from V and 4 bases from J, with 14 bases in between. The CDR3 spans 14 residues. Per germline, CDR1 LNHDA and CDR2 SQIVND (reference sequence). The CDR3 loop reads CASNRAGSYNEQFF. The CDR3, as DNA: TGTGCCAGTAATAGGGCAGGGTCGTACAATGAGCAGTTCTTC.

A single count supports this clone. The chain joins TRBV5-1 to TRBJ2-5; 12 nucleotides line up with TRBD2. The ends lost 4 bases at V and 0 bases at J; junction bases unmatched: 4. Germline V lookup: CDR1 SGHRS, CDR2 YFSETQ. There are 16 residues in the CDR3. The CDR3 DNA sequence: TGCGCCAGCAGCCAGAGACTAGCGGGGGACCAAGAGACCCAGTACTTC. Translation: CASSQRLAGDQETQYF.

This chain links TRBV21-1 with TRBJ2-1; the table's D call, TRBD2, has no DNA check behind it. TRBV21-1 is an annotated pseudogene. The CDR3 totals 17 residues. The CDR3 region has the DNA TGTGCCAGCAGCAGCGGCCTCCGGGGGGGCGATTACAATGAGCAGTTCTTC. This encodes CASSSGLRGGDYNEQFF.

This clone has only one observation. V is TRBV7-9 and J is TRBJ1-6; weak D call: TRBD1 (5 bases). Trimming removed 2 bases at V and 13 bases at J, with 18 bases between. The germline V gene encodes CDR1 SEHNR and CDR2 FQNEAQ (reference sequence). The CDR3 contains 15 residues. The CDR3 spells CASSLQLGADDPLHF. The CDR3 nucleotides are TGTGCCAGCAGCTTACAATTAGGGGCAGACGATCCCCTCCACTTT.